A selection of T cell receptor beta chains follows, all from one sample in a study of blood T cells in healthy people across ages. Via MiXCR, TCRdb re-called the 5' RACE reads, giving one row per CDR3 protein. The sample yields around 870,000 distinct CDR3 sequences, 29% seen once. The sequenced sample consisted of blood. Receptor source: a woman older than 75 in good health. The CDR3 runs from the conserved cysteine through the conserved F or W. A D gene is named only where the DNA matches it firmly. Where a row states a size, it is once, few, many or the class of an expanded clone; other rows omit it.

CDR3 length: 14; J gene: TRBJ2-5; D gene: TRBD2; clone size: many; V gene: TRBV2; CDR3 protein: CASSQGLAVETQYF; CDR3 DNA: TGTGCCAGCAGCCAGGGACTAGCGGTCGAGACCCAGTACTTC
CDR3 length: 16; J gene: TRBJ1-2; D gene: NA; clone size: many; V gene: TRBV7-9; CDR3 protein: CASSLARGRSSIDYTF; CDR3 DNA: TGTGCCAGCAGCTTAGCGCGGGGGCGCAGTTCCATTGACTACACCTTC
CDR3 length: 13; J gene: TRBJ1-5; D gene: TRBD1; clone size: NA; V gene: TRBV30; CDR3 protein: CASRTGKGGPQHF; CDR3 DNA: TGTGCCTCCCGGACAGGGAAGGGTGGGCCCCAGCATTTT
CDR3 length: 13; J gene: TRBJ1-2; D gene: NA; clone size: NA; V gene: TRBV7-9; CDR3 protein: CASSLMTGVGYTF; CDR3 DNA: TGTGCCAGCAGCTTAATGACAGGTGTGGGCTACACCTTC
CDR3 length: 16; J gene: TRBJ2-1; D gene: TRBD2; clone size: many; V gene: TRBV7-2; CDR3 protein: CASSLESGGAYNEQFF; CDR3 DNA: TGTGCCAGCAGCTTAGAGAGCGGGGGGGCCTACAATGAGCAGTTCTTC
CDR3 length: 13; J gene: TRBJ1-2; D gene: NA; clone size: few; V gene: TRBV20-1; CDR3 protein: CSGRSWTVYGYTF; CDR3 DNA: TGCAGTGGTAGGTCCTGGACAGTCTATGGCTACACCTTC
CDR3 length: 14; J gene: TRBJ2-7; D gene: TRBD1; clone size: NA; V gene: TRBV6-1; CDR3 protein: CASTLDRRAYEQYF; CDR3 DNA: TGTGCCAGCACCTTGGACAGGAGAGCCTACGAGCAGTACTTC
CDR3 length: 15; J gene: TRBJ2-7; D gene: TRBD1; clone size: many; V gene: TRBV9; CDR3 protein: CASSQTDRGFGEQYF; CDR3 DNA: TGTGCCAGCAGCCAGACGGACAGGGGCTTTGGGGAGCAGTACTTC
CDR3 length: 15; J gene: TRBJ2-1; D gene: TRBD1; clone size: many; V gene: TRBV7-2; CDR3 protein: CASSLTGWPYNEQFF; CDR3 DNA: TGTGCCAGCAGCCTGACAGGGTGGCCTTACAATGAGCAGTTCTTC
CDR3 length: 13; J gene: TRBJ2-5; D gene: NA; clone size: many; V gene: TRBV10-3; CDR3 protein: CAISATVQETQYF; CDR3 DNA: TGTGCCATCAGCGCCACGGTCCAAGAGACCCAGTACTTC
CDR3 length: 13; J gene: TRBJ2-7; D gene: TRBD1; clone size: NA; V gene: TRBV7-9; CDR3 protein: CASSQTGIYEQYF; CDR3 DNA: TGTGCCAGCAGCCAGACAGGGATCTACGAGCAGTACTTC
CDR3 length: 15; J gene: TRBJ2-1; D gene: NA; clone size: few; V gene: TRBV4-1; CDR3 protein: CASSQDYTLGHEQFF; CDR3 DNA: TGCGCCAGCAGCCAAGATTACACCCTTGGGCATGAGCAGTTCTTC
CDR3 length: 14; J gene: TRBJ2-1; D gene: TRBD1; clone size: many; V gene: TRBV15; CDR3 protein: CATRGQGLGNEQFF; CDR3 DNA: TGTGCCACCAGGGGACAGGGCTTGGGGAATGAGCAGTTCTTC
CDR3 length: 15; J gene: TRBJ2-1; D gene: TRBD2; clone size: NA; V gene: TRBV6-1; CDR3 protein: CASSENSGSGDEQFF; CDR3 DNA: TGTGCCAGCAGTGAAAATAGCGGGAGTGGCGATGAGCAGTTCTTC
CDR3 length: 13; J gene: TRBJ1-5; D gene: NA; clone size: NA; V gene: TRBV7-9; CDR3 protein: CASSQQGVEPQHF; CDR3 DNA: TGTGCCAGCAGCCAACAGGGTGTGGAGCCCCAGCATTTT
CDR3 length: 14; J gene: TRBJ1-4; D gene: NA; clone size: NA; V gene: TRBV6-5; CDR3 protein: CASSYRATNEELFF; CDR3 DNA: TGTGCCAGCAGTTATAGGGCAACTAATGAAGAACTGTTTTTT
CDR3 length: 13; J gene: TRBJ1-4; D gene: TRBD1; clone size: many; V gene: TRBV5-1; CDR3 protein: CASSLGQDEKLFF; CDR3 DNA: TGCGCCAGCAGCTTAGGACAGGATGAAAAACTGTTTTTT
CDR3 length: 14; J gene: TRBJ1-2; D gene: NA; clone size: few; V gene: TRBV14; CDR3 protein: CASSRQGPSYGYTF; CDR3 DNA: TGTGCCAGCAGCCGCCAGGGGCCTTCTTATGGCTACACCTTC
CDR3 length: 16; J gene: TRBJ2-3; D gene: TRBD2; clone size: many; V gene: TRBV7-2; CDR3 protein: CASSLYPSGGGNTQYF; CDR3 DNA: TGTGCCAGCAGCCTCTATCCTAGCGGGGGGGGGAATACGCAGTATTTT
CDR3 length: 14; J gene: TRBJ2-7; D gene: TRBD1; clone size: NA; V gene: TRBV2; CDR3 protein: CASSGTGGGYEQYF; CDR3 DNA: TGTGCCAGCAGCGGGACAGGGGGCGGTTACGAGCAGTACTTC
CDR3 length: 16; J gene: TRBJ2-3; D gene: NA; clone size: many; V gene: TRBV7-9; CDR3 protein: CASSSLGGASTDTQYF; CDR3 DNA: TGTGCCAGCAGCTCCCTGGGCGGGGCTTCCACAGATACGCAGTATTTT
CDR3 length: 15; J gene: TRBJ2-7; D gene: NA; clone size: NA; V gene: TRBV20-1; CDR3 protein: CSATEWGAMSDEQYF; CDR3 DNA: TGCAGTGCTACAGAATGGGGGGCAATGAGCGATGAGCAGTACTTC
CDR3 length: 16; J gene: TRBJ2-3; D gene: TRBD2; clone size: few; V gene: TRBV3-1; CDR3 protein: CASSQVGRGSTDTQYF; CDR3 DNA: TGTGCCAGCAGCCAAGTGGGGCGGGGGTCGACAGATACGCAGTATTTT
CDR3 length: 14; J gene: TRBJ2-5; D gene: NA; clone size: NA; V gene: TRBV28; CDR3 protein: CASSWTGGAKTQYF; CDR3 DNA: TGTGCCAGCAGTTGGACGGGGGGCGCGAAGACCCAGTACTTC
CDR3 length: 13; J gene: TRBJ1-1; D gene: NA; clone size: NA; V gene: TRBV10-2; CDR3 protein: CASTGKSGTEAFF; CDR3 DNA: TGCGCCAGCACCGGGAAATCGGGCACTGAAGCTTTCTTT
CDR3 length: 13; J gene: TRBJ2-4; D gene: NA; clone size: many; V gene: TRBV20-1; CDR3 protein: CSARPRDRNIQYF; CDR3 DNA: TGCAGTGCTAGACCGAGGGATCGCAACATTCAGTACTTC
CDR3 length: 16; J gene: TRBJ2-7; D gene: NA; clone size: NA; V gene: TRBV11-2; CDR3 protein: CASSPGTRPGAYEQYF; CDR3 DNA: TGTGCCAGCAGCCCGGGGACAAGGCCCGGCGCCTACGAGCAGTACTTC
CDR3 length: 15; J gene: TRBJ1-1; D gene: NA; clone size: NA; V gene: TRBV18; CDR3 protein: CASSPPEGRSTEAFF; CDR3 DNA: TGTGCCAGCTCACCACCGGAGGGCCGCTCCACTGAAGCTTTCTTT
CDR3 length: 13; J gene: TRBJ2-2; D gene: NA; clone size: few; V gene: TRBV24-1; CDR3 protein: CATGGILDGELFF; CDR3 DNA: TGTGCCACCGGCGGGATTCTTGATGGGGAGCTGTTTTTT
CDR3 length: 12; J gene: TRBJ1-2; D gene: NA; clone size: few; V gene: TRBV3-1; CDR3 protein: CASSQVGVGYTF; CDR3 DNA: TGTGCCAGCAGCCAAGTTGGAGTCGGCTACACCTTC
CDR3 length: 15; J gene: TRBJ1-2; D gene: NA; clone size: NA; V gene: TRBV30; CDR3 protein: CAWSVFRRGVGGYTF; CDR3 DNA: TGTGCCTGGAGTGTATTCCGGAGGGGCGTAGGTGGCTACACCTTC
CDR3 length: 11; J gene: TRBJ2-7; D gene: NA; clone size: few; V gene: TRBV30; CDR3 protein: CAWKPGFEQYF; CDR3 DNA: TGTGCCTGGAAACCGGGTTTTGAGCAGTACTTC
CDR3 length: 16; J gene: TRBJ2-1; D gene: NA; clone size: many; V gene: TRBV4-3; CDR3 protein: CASSPKWGTTNNEQFF; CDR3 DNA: TGCGCCAGCAGTCCGAAGTGGGGGACAACTAACAATGAGCAGTTCTTC
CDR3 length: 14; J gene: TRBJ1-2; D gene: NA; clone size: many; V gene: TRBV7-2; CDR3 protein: CASSVGGVFGGYTF; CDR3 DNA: TGTGCCAGCAGCGTAGGAGGGGTATTTGGTGGCTACACCTTC
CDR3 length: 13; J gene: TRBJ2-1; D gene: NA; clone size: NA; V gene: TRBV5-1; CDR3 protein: CASSADGLNEQFF; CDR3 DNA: TGCGCCAGCAGCGCGGACGGACTCAATGAGCAGTTCTTC
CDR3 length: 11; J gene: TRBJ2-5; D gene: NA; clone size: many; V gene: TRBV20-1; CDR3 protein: CSARPREPQYF; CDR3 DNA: TGCAGTGCTAGGCCCCGCGAGCCCCAGTACTTC
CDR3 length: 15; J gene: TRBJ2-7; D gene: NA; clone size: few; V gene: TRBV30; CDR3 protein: CAWSDGGGAGYEQYF; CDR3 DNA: TGTGCCTGGAGCGACGGTGGGGGAGCCGGATACGAGCAGTACTTC
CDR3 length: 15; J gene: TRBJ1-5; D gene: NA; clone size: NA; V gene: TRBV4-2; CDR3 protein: CASSQAQATNQPQHF; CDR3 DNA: TGTGCCAGCAGCCAAGCCCAGGCAACCAATCAGCCCCAGCATTTT
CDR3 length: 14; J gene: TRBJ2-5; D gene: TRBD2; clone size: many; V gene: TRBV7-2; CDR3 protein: CASSFSAGQETQYF; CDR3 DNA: TGTGCCAGCAGCTTTTCAGCGGGGCAAGAGACCCAGTACTTC
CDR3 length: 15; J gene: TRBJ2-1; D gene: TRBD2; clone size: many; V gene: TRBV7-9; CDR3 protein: CASSFAGLAYNEQFF; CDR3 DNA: TGTGCCAGCAGCTTTGCCGGACTAGCCTACAATGAGCAGTTCTTC
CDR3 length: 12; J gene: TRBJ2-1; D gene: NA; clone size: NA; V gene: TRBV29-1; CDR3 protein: CSVRTTTNKQFF; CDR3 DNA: TGCAGCGTTCGGACTACTACGAATAAGCAGTTCTTC
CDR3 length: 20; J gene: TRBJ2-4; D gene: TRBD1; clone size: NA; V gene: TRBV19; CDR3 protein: CASSIDVRTGSSEAKNIQYF; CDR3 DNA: TGTGCCAGTAGTATAGATGTGAGGACAGGGTCTTCTGAAGCCAAAAACATTCAGTACTTC
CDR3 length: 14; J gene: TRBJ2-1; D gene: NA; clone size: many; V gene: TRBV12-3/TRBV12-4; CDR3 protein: CASSLGGHGDEQFF; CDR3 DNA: TGTGCCAGCAGTTTGGGGGGCCATGGCGATGAGCAGTTCTTC
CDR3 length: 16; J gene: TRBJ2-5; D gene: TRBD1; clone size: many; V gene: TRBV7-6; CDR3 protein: CASSSGRDRVRETQYF; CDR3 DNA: TGTGCCAGCAGCTCAGGCCGGGACAGGGTTCGAGAGACCCAGTACTTC
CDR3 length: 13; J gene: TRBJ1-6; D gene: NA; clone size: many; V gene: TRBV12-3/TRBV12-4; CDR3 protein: CASSLQENSPLHF; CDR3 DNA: TGTGCCAGCAGTTTACAAGAGAATTCACCCCTCCACTTT
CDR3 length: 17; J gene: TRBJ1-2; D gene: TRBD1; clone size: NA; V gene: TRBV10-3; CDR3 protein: CAISESGQPYTRYGYTF; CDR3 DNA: TGTGCCATCAGTGAGTCGGGACAGCCTTACACTCGCTATGGCTACACCTTC
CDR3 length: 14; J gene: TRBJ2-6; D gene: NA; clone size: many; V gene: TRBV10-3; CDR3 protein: CAISPGVSLGPLTF; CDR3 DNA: TGTGCCATCAGTCCGGGGGTCTCGTTAGGACCCCTGACTTTC
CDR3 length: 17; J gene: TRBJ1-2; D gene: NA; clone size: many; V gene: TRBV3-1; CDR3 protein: CASSPFLDRQNIYGYTF; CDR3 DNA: TGTGCCAGCAGCCCTTTCTTGGACAGACAAAACATCTATGGCTACACCTTC
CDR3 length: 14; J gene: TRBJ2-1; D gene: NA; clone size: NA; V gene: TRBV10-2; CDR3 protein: CASRKQGTYNEQFF; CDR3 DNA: TGCGCCAGCAGAAAACAGGGTACATACAATGAGCAGTTCTTC
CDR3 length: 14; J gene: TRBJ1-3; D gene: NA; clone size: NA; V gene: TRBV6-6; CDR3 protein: CASSPGAQGNTIYF; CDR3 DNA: TGTGCCAGCAGCCCAGGGGCCCAAGGAAACACCATATATTTT
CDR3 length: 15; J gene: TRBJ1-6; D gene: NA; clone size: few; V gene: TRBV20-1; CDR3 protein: CSARALQGARSPLHF; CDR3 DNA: TGCAGTGCTAGAGCCCTACAGGGCGCACGATCACCCCTCCACTTT
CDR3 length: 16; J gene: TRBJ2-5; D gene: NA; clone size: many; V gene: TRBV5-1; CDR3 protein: CASSSHPGTLQETQYF; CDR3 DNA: TGCGCCAGCAGCTCACACCCCGGGACTCTCCAAGAGACCCAGTACTTC
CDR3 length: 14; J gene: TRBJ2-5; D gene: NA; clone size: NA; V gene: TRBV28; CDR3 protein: CASSGEGWLETQYF; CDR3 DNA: TGTGCCAGCAGTGGGGAAGGGTGGCTAGAGACCCAGTACTTC
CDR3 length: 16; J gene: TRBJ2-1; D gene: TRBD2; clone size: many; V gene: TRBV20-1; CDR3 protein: CSASAQGLAGSNEQFF; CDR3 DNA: TGCAGTGCTAGCGCGCAAGGACTAGCGGGGAGTAATGAGCAGTTCTTC
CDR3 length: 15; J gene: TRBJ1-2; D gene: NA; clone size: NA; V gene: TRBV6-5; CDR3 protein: CASSGSRGGLSEYTF; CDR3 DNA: TGTGCCAGCAGTGGATCCAGGGGCGGTTTATCTGAGTACACCTTC
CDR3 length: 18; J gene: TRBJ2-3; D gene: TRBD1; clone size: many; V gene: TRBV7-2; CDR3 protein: CASSLVGTGPQSTDTQYF; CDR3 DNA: TGTGCCAGCAGCTTAGTGGGGACAGGGCCCCAAAGCACAGATACGCAGTATTTT
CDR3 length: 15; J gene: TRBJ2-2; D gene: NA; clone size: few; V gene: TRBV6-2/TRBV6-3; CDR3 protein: CASSPYTGGYGELFF; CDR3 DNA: TGTGCCAGCAGCCCCTATACCGGCGGGTACGGGGAGCTGTTTTTT
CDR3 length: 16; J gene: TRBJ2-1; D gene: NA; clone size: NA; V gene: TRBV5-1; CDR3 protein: CASSLEASAEYNEQFF; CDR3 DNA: TGCGCCAGCAGCTTGGAGGCTAGTGCAGAGTACAATGAGCAGTTCTTC